This is a list of T cell receptor beta chains from one sample in a study of T cells after yellow fever vaccination. TCRdb redid the calling of the 5' RACE reads with MiXCR, one entry per CDR3 protein. Of 500,000 to 650,000 distinct CDR3 sequences in the sample, about a sixth were seen once. The sequenced sample was PBMCs, obtained more than 4 days after the first yellow fever vaccination. These receptors all stem from a man aged 18-30 years who received the YFV17D yellow fever vaccine. CDR3s include the opening cysteine and the closing phenylalanine or tryptophan. A D gene is named only where the DNA matches it firmly.

>TRBJ2-5|TRBV2|.
CASSEWLASQETQYF
>TRBJ2-3|TRBV5-1|TRBD1
CATEPGPLRGTDTQYF
>TRBJ1-5|TRBV18|.
CASSPGWDQPQHF
>TRBJ2-1|TRBV11-1|.
CASSRTTPFSYNEQFF
>TRBJ1-3|TRBV5-6|.
CASRDRRSGNTIYF
>TRBJ1-6|TRBV5-1|.
CASTRAYNSPLHF
>TRBJ2-1|TRBV6-1|.
CASRSFPVDEQFF
>TRBJ2-2|TRBV7-9|TRBD1
CASSPPGDRNTGELFF
>TRBJ2-1|TRBV20-1|.
CSARDHRDPRNEQFF
>TRBJ1-1|TRBV12-3/TRBV12-4|TRBD1
CASSQPYRGKAFF
>TRBJ2-5|TRBV11-2|.
CASSPEDGETQYF
>TRBJ2-5|TRBV11-2|.
CASSLRRTPIQETQYF
>TRBJ2-5|TRBV7-9|.
CASSNPWGQETQYF
>TRBJ2-1|TRBV7-3|.
CASSPPGAIYNEQFF
>TRBJ1-1|TRBV7-2|TRBD1
CASSLGGQSTEAFF
>TRBJ2-5|TRBV5-6|TRBD2
CASSSPWTSGQETQYF
>TRBJ2-1|TRBV6-1|.
CASRDTSVGGGGEQFF
>TRBJ2-1|TRBV19|.
CASSIDAGSNEQFF
>TRBJ2-3|TRBV5-1|TRBD1
CASSRGQGPDTQYF
>TRBJ1-2|TRBV6-2/TRBV6-3|.
CASSYLGAGRTNYGYTF
>TRBJ1-1|TRBV27|.
CASSLHGAEAFF
>TRBJ2-2|TRBV5-1|.
CASSLEPPPGNTGELFF
>TRBJ2-1|TRBV4-1|TRBD2
CASSHFLSGGFNEQFF
>TRBJ2-5|TRBV5-1|.
CASSSPVGEGETQYF
>TRBJ2-4|TRBV9|.
CASSVGVRAENIQYF
>TRBJ1-1|TRBV7-2|.
CASSLVGGTGEAFF
>TRBJ2-1|TRBV7-9|.
CASSLSGEAYNEQFF
>TRBJ1-2|TRBV20-1|.
CSASPESYGYTF
>TRBJ2-7|TRBV7-3|TRBD1
CASYTDRDNEQYF
>TRBJ2-2|TRBV7-3|TRBD2
CASSQMGLGGELFF
>TRBJ2-2|TRBV5-1|.
CASSSKQGGGELFF
>TRBJ1-3|TRBV12-3/TRBV12-4|.
CASSFDVSSGNTIYF
>TRBJ2-3|TRBV6-2/TRBV6-3|TRBD2
CASKTRTSMPDTQYF
>TRBJ2-3|TRBV7-9|.
CASASYDTQYF
>TRBJ2-7|TRBV5-1|.
CASSLAKPQDEQYF
>TRBJ2-1|TRBV15|TRBD2
CATSRDRGLANNEQFF
>TRBJ2-1|TRBV7-2|.
CASSLKVDNEQFF
>TRBJ2-1|TRBV2|TRBD2
CASSVFRTSGGYNEQFF
>TRBJ2-5|TRBV5-6|TRBD2
CASSLGSSGGETQYF
>TRBJ2-7|TRBV6-2/TRBV6-3|.
CASSYSMSSVTYEQYF
>TRBJ2-7|TRBV3-1|.
CASSQDWDISDPYEQYF
>TRBJ1-6|TRBV4-3|.
CASSQVDRRSPLHF
>TRBJ1-1|TRBV5-1|.
CASSLNSVGYTEAFF
>TRBJ2-5|TRBV13|.
CASSPQGGQTGETQYF
>TRBJ2-3|TRBV7-6|TRBD2
CASSLSGLAGADTQYF
>TRBJ1-4|TRBV28|.
CASSLIRANEKLFF
>TRBJ1-1|TRBV29-1|TRBD1
CSLLGGGPEAFF
>TRBJ1-5|TRBV6-1|TRBD1
CASSTGTAFNQPQHF
>TRBJ1-4|TRBV20-1|.
CSASVRVDEKLFF
>TRBJ1-3|TRBV29-1|.
CSAQDSSGNTIYF
>TRBJ2-3|TRBV10-3|.
CAISERGSSTDTQYF
>TRBJ2-3|TRBV5-1|.
CASSLGSRSADTQYF
>TRBJ1-1|TRBV21-1|.
CAGSLEDGEAFF
>TRBJ2-2|TRBV12-3/TRBV12-4|.
CASKESGGTNTGELFF
>TRBJ2-7|TRBV6-5|.
CASSYGRVVPYEQYF
>TRBJ1-1|TRBV7-2|.
CASISWTAAEAFF
>TRBJ2-7|TRBV19|.
CASSITGTRGGYSYEQYF
>TRBJ2-7|TRBV12-3/TRBV12-4|TRBD1
CASSRRTGNEQYF